This TCR beta chain was documented in a study of cytomegalovirus exposure and HLA in healthy donors. At the level of the study: Genetic ancestry analysis placed more than 80% of the 300 to 500 donors that were genotyped in the Caucasian-associated cluster.

There are a few counts of this clone. Its cognate antigen is unknown. Broader study findings: In presence/absence analyses, roughly uniform sequencing depth across donors was assumed. Upon later analysis, HLA-associated TCR beta chains proved more clonally expanded than other, equally common chains. Among TCR beta chains, those listed as cytomegalovirus-associated numbered about 160.

It was with 60 Vbeta and 13 Jbeta primers that the PCR ran. TCRdb's copy holds only in-frame clones and misses some; the assay was immunoSEQ multiplex PCR. This table holds under 75,000 clones, just under 75% found once. The V end lost 1 base, the J end lost 5 bases, and 12 bases lay between the germline ends. The germline V gene has CDR1 SGHRS and CDR2 YFSETQ. The CDR3 has 14 residues. The chain carries TRBV5-1 and TRBJ1-1, with a possible D match to TRBD1 (5 bases). Sequencing input: PBMCs. The sequence was obtained from a human donor in good health. The CDR3 here is CASSLRGVSTEAFF. CDR3 nucleotide sequence: TGCGCCAGCAGCTTGAGGGGCGTGTCTACTGAAGCTTTCTTT. Variable domain in full (rest from reference TRBV5-1 and TRBJ1-1): KAGVTQTPRYLIKTRGQQVTLSCSPISGHRSVSWYQQTPGQGLQFLFEYFSETQRNKGNFPGRFSGRQFSNSRSEMNVSTLELGDSALYLCASSLRGVSTEAFFGQGTRLTVV.